This T cell receptor (beta chain) was sequenced during a study of blood T cell repertoires in COVID-19. Study summary: Some COVID-19 samples were acute and others convalescent; all came from the United States, Italy and Spain. T cells, B-cell-depleted T cells, or PBMCs supplied cDNA or gDNA.

Using immunoSEQ multiplex PCR, the repertoire was profiled, and TCRdb retains in-frame clones only, with some absent. The repertoire holds 97,000 or so clones, with roughly 82% as singletons. The CDR3 contains 13 residues. V gave up 3 bases and J gave up 1 base, with 6 bases separating them. Input material: peripheral blood. J is TRBJ1-1 and V is TRBV12-3 or TRBV12-4; D ambiguous. The receptor's source is a human donor in a cohort sampled during active COVID-19. The CDR3 is CASSFTANTEAFF. In DNA, the CDR3 is TGTGCCAGCAGTTTTACAGCGAACACTGAAGCTTTCTTT.